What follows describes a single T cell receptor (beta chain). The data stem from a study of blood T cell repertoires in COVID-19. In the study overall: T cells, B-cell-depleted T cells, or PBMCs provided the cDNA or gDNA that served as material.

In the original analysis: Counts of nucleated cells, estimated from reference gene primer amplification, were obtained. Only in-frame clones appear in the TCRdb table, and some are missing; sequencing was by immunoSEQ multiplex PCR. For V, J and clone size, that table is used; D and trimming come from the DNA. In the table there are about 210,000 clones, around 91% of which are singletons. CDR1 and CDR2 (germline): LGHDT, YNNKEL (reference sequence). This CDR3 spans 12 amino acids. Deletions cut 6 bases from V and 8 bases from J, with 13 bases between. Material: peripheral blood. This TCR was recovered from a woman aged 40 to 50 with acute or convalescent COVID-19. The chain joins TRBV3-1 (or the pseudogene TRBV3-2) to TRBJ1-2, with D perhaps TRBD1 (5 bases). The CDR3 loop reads CASSRTGGGYTF. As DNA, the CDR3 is TGTGCCAGCAGTCGTACGGGGGGAGGCTACACCTTC.